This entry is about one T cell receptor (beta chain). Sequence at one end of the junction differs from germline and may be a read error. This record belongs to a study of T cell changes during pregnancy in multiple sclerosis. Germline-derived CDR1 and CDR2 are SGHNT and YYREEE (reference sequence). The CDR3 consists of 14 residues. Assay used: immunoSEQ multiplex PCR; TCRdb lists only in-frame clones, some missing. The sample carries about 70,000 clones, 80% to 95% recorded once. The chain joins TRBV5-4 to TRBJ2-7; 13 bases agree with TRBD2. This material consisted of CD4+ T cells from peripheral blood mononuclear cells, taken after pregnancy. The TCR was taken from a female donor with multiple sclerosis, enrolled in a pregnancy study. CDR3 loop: CASRTSGSSHEQYF. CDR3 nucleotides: TGTGCCTCAAGGACTAGCGGGAGCTCCCACGAGCAGTACTTC.